The present T cell receptor beta chain was sequenced within a study of T-cell memory formation after mild COVID-19. TCRdb fed the 5' RACE reads into MiXCR, producing one record per CDR3 protein. The sample carries 350,000 to 550,000 distinct CDR3 sequences, about 20% recorded once. The CDR3 runs to 16 residues. The ends were cut back, 4 bases at V and 4 bases at J, with 19 bases in the middle. The germline gives CDR1 KGHSH, CDR2 LQKENI. This clonotype was detected only a few times. The source of this sequence is a young man who had mild COVID-19 (a few samples of this study predate the infection). Cell type and time point are not known. The chain is built from TRBV18 and TRBJ1-1; a weak D match, TRBD1 (6 bases). Sample: PBMCs or a T cell subset sorted from them (not recorded which). CDR3 loop: CASSLMKTGVATEAFF. Here the CDR3 DNA reads TGTGCCAGCTCACTGATGAAGACAGGCGTAGCCACTGAAGCTTTCTTT. Combining the CDR3 with reference TRBV18 and TRBJ1-1 gives the whole variable domain NAGVMQNPRHLVRRRGQEARLRCSPMKGHSHVYWYRQLPEEGLKFMVYLQKENIIDESGMPKERFSAEFPKEGPSILRIQQVVRGDSAAYFCASSLMKTGVATEAFFGQGTRLTVV.